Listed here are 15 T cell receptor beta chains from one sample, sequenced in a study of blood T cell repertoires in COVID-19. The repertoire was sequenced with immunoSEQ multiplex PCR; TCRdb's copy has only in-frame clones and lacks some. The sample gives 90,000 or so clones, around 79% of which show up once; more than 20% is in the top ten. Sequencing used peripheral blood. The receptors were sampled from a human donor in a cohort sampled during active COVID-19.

CDR3 loop: CSGGAGNTIYF. CDR3 nucleotide sequence: TGCAGTGGGGGAGCGGGAAACACCATATATTTT. The chain recombines TRBV20-1 with TRBJ1-3; D remains ambiguous. Trimming took 7 bases from V and 4 from J, leaving 8 bases between them. The CDR3 is 11 amino acids. In germline, CDR1 is DFQATT, CDR2 SNEGSKA (reference sequence).

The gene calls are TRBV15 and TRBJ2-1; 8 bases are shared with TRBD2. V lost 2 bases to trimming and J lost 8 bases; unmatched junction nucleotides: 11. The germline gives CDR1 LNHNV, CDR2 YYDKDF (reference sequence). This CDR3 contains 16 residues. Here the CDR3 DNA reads TGTGCCACCAGCAGACCCCGGGGACTAGGGGCCCATGAGCAGTTCTTC. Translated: CATSRPRGLGAHEQFF.

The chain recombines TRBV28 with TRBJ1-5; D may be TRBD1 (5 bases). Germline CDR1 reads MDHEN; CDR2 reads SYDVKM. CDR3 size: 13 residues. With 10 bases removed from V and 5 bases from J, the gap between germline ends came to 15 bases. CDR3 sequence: CATTGGFDQPQHF. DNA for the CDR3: TGTGCCACCACGGGGGGGTTTGATCAGCCCCAGCATTTT.

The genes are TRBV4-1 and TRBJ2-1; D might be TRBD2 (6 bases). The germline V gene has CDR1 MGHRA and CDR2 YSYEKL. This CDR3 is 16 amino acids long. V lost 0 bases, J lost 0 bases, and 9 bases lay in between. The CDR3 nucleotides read TGCGCCAGCAGCCAAGATACGCGGGGCTCCTACAATGAGCAGTTCTTC. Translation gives CASSQDTRGSYNEQFF.

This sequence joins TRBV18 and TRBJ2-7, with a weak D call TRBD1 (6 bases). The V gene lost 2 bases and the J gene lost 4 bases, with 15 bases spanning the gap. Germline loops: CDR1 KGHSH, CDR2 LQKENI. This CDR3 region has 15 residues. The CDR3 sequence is CASSPTYRERYEQYF. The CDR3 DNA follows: TGTGCCAGCTCACCAACCTACAGGGAGCGGTACGAGCAGTACTTC.

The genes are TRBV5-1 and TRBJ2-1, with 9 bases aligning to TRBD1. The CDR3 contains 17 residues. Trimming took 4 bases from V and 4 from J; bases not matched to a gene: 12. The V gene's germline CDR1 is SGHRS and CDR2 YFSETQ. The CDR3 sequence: CASSHYSGTGSYNEQFF. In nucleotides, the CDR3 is TGCGCCAGCAGCCATTATTCCGGGACAGGGTCATACAATGAGCAGTTCTTC.

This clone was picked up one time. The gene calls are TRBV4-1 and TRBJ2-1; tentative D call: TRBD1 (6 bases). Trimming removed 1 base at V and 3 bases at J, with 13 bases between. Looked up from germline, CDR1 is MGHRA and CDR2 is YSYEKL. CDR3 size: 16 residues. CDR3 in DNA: TGCGCCAGCAGCCAAGCGGTAGGCAGGGGCTACAATGAGCAGTTCTTC. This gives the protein CASSQAVGRGYNEQFF.

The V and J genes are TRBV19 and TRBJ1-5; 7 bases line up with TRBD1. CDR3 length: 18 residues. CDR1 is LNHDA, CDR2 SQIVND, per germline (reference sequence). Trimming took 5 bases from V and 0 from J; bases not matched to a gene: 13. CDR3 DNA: TGTGCCAGTAGTCTCCTCCTTGACAGGGTTTATAGCAATCAGCCCCAGCATTTT. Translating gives CASSLLLDRVYSNQPQHF. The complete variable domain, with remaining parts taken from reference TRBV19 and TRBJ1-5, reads DGGITQSPKYLFRKEGQNVTLSCEQNLNHDAMYWYRQDPGQGLRLIYYSQIVNDFQKGDIAEGYSVSREKKESFPLTVTSAQKNPTAFYLCASSLLLDRVYSNQPQHFGDGTRLSIL.

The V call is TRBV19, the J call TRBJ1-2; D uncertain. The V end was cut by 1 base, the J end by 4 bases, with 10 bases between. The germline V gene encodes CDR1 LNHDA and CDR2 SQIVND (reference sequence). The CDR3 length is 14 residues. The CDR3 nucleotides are TGTGCCAGTAGTATAGCGGGAGCCTTCTATGGCTACACCTTC. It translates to CASSIAGAFYGYTF.

The CDR3 nucleotides read TGTGCCAGCTCACCTGCCGCCGACAGCACAAATCAGCCCCAGCATTTT. Translation gives CASSPAADSTNQPQHF. The V gene is TRBV18, the J gene TRBJ1-5; D possibly corresponds to TRBD1 (5 bases). This CDR3 spans 16 amino acids. Germline V gene sequence: CDR1 KGHSH, CDR2 LQKENI. Trimming pared 3 bases from V and 4 bases from J, leaving 16 bases between.

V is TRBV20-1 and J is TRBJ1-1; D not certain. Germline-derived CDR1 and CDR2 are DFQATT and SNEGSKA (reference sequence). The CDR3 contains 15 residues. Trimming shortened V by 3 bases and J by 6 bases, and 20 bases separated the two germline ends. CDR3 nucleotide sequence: TGCAGTGCTAGTTTCTCAGGTAGACCGAGGGCTGAAGCTTTCTTT. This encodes CSASFSGRPRAEAFF.

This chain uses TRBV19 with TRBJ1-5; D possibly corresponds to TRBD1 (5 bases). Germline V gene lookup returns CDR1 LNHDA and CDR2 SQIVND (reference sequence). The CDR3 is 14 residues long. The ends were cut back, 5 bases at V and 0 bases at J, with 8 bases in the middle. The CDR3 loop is CASSDSYSNQPQHF. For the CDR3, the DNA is TGTGCCAGTAGTGACAGTTATAGCAATCAGCCCCAGCATTTT.

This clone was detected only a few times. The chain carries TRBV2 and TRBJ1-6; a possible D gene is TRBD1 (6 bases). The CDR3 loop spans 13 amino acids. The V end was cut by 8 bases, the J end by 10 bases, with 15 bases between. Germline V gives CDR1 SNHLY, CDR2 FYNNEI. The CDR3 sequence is CASGWGPQSPLHF. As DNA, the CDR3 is TGTGCCAGCGGTTGGGGGCCCCAATCACCCCTCCACTTT.

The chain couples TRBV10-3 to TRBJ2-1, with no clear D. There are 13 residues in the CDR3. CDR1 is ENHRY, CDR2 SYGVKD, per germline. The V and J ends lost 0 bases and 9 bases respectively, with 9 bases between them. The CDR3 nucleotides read TGTGCCATCAGTGAGTCCTACCGAGGTGAGCAGTTCTTC. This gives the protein CAISESYRGEQFF.

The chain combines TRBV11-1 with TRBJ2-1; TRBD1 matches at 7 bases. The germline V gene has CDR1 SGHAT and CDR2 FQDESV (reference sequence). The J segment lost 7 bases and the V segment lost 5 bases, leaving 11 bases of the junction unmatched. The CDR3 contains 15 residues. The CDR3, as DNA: TGTGCCAGCAGCCACAGGACAGGCCGAGTGAATGAGCAGTTCTTC. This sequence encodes CASSHRTGRVNEQFF.